The 30 T cell receptor beta chains in this list originate from one sample, sequenced in a study of regulatory T cells in long-lasting Graves disease. Construction of TCR beta libraries relied on iRepertoire HTBI primers and on Arm-PCR targeting CDR3 regions. Each CDR3 protein is one row after TCRdb ran MiXCR on the multiplex PCR reads. The table records 400,000 to 500,000 distinct CDR3 sequences, around 13% of them present only once. Documented time point: newly diagnosed GD, antithyroid drugs for less than 3 months. PBMC RNA served as the TCR library source. These same data were also listed under a study on T cells in Graves' hyperthyroidism and ophthalmopathy.

The source material was peripheral blood mononuclear cells (PBMCs), sampled at new diagnosis, from a patient treated with antithyroid drugs. Receptors were obtained from a woman aged 45-59 years with Graves disease.

This clonotype was seen only a few times. This chain connects TRBV6-1 to TRBJ2-2, with 9 bases matching TRBD1. This CDR3 contains 15 residues. The ends lost 3 bases at V and 5 bases at J; junction bases unmatched: 4. Germline V gene lookup returns CDR1 MNHNS and CDR2 SASEGT. The CDR3: CASSDGGQGTGELFF. CDR3 DNA sequence: TGTGCCAGCAGTGACGGGGGACAGGGAACCGGGGAGCTGTTTTTT.

This clonotype has just a few counts. The chain links TRBV19 to TRBJ2-6; D could derive from TRBD1 or TRBD2 (5 bases each). V lost 1 base, J lost 2 bases, and 12 bases lay in between. This CDR3 is 17 amino acids long. Germline assignment: CDR1 LNHDA and CDR2 SQIVND (reference sequence). CDR3 protein: CASSIVSWGPGANVLTF. CDR3 nucleotides: TGTGCCAGTAGTATAGTATCGTGGGGACCTGGGGCCAACGTCCTGACTTTC.

The V and J genes are TRBV2 and TRBJ1-6; maybe TRBD1 (6 bases). Germline loops: CDR1 SNHLY, CDR2 FYNNEI. Trimming stripped 7 bases from V and 0 bases from J, with 13 bases between. This CDR3 spans 16 amino acids. The CDR3 nucleotides are TGTGCCAGCAATTTGGAACAGGGCTCCTATAATTCACCCCTCCACTTT. The encoded protein is CASNLEQGSYNSPLHF.

The sample holds a few counts of this clonotype. This chain connects TRBV28 to TRBJ1-5; 9 bases are a match to TRBD1. Germline CDR1 and CDR2: MDHEN and SYDVKM. The CDR3 has 16 amino acids. Trimming cost V 3 bases and J 9 bases; bases outside gene matches: 12. The CDR3 is CASSLIAGQGYMPQHF. In DNA, the CDR3 is TGTGCCAGCAGTTTGATCGCGGGACAGGGTTATATGCCCCAGCATTTT.

A few counts support this clonotype. This chain connects TRBV19 to TRBJ2-1, with D perhaps TRBD2 (6 bases). The V gene's germline CDR1 is LNHDA and CDR2 SQIVND (reference sequence). V shed 3 bases and J shed 6 bases, with 12 bases lying between them. The CDR3 extends over 14 amino acids. CDR3 sequence: CASSMLATSNEQFF. The DNA of the CDR3 is TGTGCCAGTAGTATGCTAGCGACTTCCAATGAGCAGTTCTTC. The full variable domain, with the rest looked up from reference TRBV19 and TRBJ2-1, is DGGITQSPKYLFRKEGQNVTLSCEQNLNHDAMYWYRQDPGQGLRLIYYSQIVNDFQKGDIAEGYSVSREKKESFPLTVTSAQKNPTAFYLCASSMLATSNEQFFGPGTRLTVL.

The rearrangement uses TRBV10-3 and TRBJ2-7, with TRBD2 identical over 13 bases. Trimming removed 5 bases from V and 3 bases from J; junction bases left unmatched: 1. Germline values: CDR1 ENHRY, CDR2 SYGVKD. The CDR3 contains 14 residues. DNA of the CDR3: TGTGCCATCAGTTGGACTAGCGGGAGCTACGAGCAGTACTTC. Translation gives CAISWTSGSYEQYF.

The chain is built from TRBV3-1 and TRBJ2-1, with TRBD2 identical over 13 bases. V lost 2 bases, J lost 6 bases, and 7 bases stayed unmatched. The CDR3 runs 17 residues. CDR1 and CDR2 (germline): LGHDT, YNNKEL (reference sequence). The CDR3 spells CASSQLLGTSGINEQFF. In DNA form, the CDR3 reads TGTGCCAGCAGCCAATTACTAGGGACTAGCGGGATCAATGAGCAGTTCTTC.

This clonotype was counted at least ten times. The chain links TRBV28 to TRBJ2-1; 7 positions agree with TRBD2. V lost 3 bases and J lost 4; bases outside the gene matches: 9. CDR3 length equals 16 residues. Looked up from germline, CDR1 is MDHEN and CDR2 is SYDVKM. The CDR3 sequence is CASSFPPGGLYNEQFF. Written as DNA, the CDR3 is TGTGCCAGCAGTTTCCCTCCGGGGGGACTTTACAATGAGCAGTTCTTC.

This clonotype was counted ten times or more. In DNA form, the CDR3 reads TGTGCCAGCAGCCCACAGGGGGCAAACACAGATACGCAGTATTTT. Protein product: CASSPQGANTDTQYF. The rearrangement joins TRBV4-2 to TRBJ2-3; 9 positions match TRBD1. The CDR3 extends over 15 amino acids. The V gene end was trimmed by 4 bases and the J gene end by 2 bases; junction bases not matched to a gene: 4. Germline V gene lookup returns CDR1 LGHNA and CDR2 YNFKEQ.

This clonotype was picked up many times. Here the CDR3 reads CASSPGTGGEKLFF. The CDR3 bases are TGTGCCAGCAGCCCCGGGACAGGGGGTGAAAAACTGTTTTTT. The chain is built from TRBV3-1 and TRBJ1-4; 11 bases align to TRBD1. The junction had 2 bases not matched to a gene; V was cut back by 4 bases and J by 7 bases. The CDR3 is made up of 14 amino acids. Germline lookup yields CDR1 LGHDT and CDR2 YNNKEL (reference sequence).

The V call is TRBV9, the J call TRBJ2-1; 8 bases map to TRBD2. The CDR3 is 16 residues long. With 3 bases clipped from V and 9 bases from J, the junction kept 14 bases outside the gene matches. CDR1 is SGDLS, CDR2 YYNGEE, per germline. For the CDR3, the DNA is TGTGCCAGCAGCGGAACGGGAGGGACTTTGGGGCGTGAGCAGTTCTTC. Protein product: CASSGTGGTLGREQFF.

This clonotype was seen a few times. This chain uses TRBV19 with TRBJ2-1, with D tentatively TRBD2 (5 bases). Per the germline V gene, CDR1 is LNHDA and CDR2 is SQIVND (reference sequence). Trimming took 11 bases from V and 9 from J, leaving 14 bases between them. This CDR3 is built from 11 residues. The CDR3 reads CAALQGGEQFF. In DNA, the CDR3 is TGTGCCGCCCTACAAGGAGGTGAGCAGTTCTTC.

V is TRBV10-3 and J is TRBJ2-3, with 10 bases matching TRBD1. CDR1 is ENHRY, CDR2 SYGVKD, per germline. V lost 8 bases and J lost 5; bases outside the gene matches: 19. The CDR3 runs 18 residues. The CDR3 loop is CAIRDRGRPAGAGDTQYF. CDR3 coding DNA: TGTGCCATCCGGGACAGGGGTCGACCAGCGGGAGCGGGAGATACGCAGTATTTT.

On this clonotype itself: One base away lies a much larger clone, so this may be a sequencing read error. The gene calls are TRBV12-3 or TRBV12-4 and TRBJ1-1, with D unresolved. The CDR3 loop spans 12 amino acids. In nucleotides, the CDR3 is TGTGCCAGCAGGTTAGGTCTCCCTGAAGCTTTCTTT. Amino acid sequence: CASRLGLPEAFF.

This clonotype turned up a few times. J is TRBJ1-5 and V is TRBV30; D is perhaps TRBD1 (5 bases). With 4 bases removed from V and 0 bases from J, the gap between germline ends came to 16 bases. The CDR3 contains 16 residues. The germline V gene has CDR1 GTSNPN and CDR2 SVGIG (reference sequence). This CDR3 is CAWTDSSGHSNQPQHF. The CDR3 coding sequence is TGTGCCTGGACAGACAGTTCGGGGCATAGCAATCAGCCCCAGCATTTT.

The table lists this clonotype with a few counts. A clone one base away is much larger, so this may be a read error. This chain uses TRBV5-5 with TRBJ2-5; D gene ambiguous. Per the germline V gene, CDR1 is SGHKS and CDR2 is YYEKEE (reference sequence). This CDR3 comprises 13 residues. V was cut by 5 bases and J by 1 base, with 9 bases left in between. The CDR3 here is CASREKFQETQYF. CDR3 in DNA: TGTGCCAGCAGGGAGAAATTCCAAGAGACCCAGTACTTC.

This chain links TRBV29-1 with TRBJ1-2; D unresolved. Germline V gene sequence: CDR1 SQVTM, CDR2 ANQGSEA. This CDR3 has 15 amino acids. Deletions cut 4 bases from V and 0 bases from J, with 15 bases between. The CDR3 reads CSVVPREASNYGYTF. In DNA, the CDR3 is TGCAGCGTTGTCCCCAGAGAGGCTTCTAACTATGGCTACACCTTC.

J is TRBJ2-7 and V is TRBV27, with D hard to call. The CDR3 length is 13 residues. Trimming pared 6 bases from V and 0 bases from J, leaving 9 bases between. Germline-derived CDR1 and CDR2 are MNHEY and SMNVEV (reference sequence). CDR3 DNA sequence: TGTGCCAGCAGCCGCAGGCTCTCCTACGAGCAGTACTTC. Translated: CASSRRLSYEQYF.

In its sample, this clonotype was seen a few times. The CDR3 protein is CASSHGTSGDNEQFF. CDR3 in DNA: TGTGCCAGCAGTCATGGGACTAGCGGAGACAATGAGCAGTTCTTC. The chain employs TRBV6-2 or TRBV6-3 and TRBJ2-1; 11 bases fit TRBD2. This CDR3 is built from 15 residues. V was clipped by 5 bases and J by 5 bases; unmatched bases: 5. Germline CDR1 and CDR2: MNHEY and SVGEGT.

This clonotype was counted many times. CDR3 loop: CAWSVLDYGYTF. The CDR3 DNA reads as TGTGCCTGGAGTGTATTGGACTATGGCTACACCTTC. This rearrangement joins TRBV30 to TRBJ1-2; D is uncertain. The CDR3 consists of 12 residues. Trimming pared 0 bases from V and 3 bases from J, leaving 5 bases between. Germline values: CDR1 GTSNPN, CDR2 SVGIG (reference sequence). The entire variable domain, with the rest obtained from reference TRBV30 and TRBJ1-2, is as follows: SQTIHQWPATLVQPVGSPLSLECTVEGTSNPNLYWYRQAAGRGLQLLFYSVGIGQISSEVPQNLSASRPQDRQFILSSKKLLLSDSGFYLCAWSVLDYGYTFGSGTRLTVV.

V gene TRBV4-2 combines with J gene TRBJ1-1; no firm D call. The CDR3 runs 14 residues. Trimming shortened V by 4 bases and J by 7 bases, and 16 bases separated the two germline ends. Per the germline V gene, CDR1 is LGHNA and CDR2 is YNFKEQ. The CDR3 DNA reads as TGTGCCAGCAGCCCCTTTGAGGGTGCCTATGAAGCTTTCTTT. Translated: CASSPFEGAYEAFF.

This clonotype was picked up many times. The rearrangement uses TRBV5-1 and TRBJ2-2, with D possibly TRBD1 on 6 matching bases. Trimming stripped 5 bases from V and 6 bases from J, with 11 bases between. CDR3 size: 13 residues. Looked up from germline, CDR1 is SGHRS and CDR2 is YFSETQ. The CDR3 coding sequence is TGCGCCAGCAGGCACCAGGGGTCCGGGGAGCTGTTTTTT. Residues: CASRHQGSGELFF.

This clonotype was picked up many times. V and J are TRBV5-1 and TRBJ2-3, with 9 bases lining up with TRBD1. V gave up 4 bases and J gave up 3 bases; unmatched junction bases: 9. Germline V gene data show CDR1 as SGHRS and CDR2 as YFSETQ. There are 16 residues in the CDR3. The CDR3 DNA sequence: TGCGCCAGCAGCCGGCGCGGACAGGGGACAACAGATACGCAGTATTTT. Its translation: CASSRRGQGTTDTQYF.

This chain joins TRBV5-1 and TRBJ2-5; 7 nucleotides agree with TRBD2. The CDR3 is 16 residues long. V was pared by 3 bases and J by 1 base, with 9 bases of the junction left unmatched. Germline lookup yields CDR1 SGHRS and CDR2 YFSETQ. The CDR3 loop is CASSSAGGSLQETQYF. The CDR3 bases are TGCGCCAGCAGCTCGGCAGGCGGGAGCCTCCAAGAGACCCAGTACTTC.

This clonotype was counted ten times or more. V and J are TRBV5-8 and TRBJ1-2; D is unresolved. Trimming cost V 4 bases and J 6 bases, with 7 bases left between them. The germline V gene encodes CDR1 SGHTS and CDR2 YDEGEE. This CDR3 is 11 amino acids long. CDR3 bases: TGTGCCAGCAGCGTCATTCATGGCTACACCTTC. Translation: CASSVIHGYTF.

This clonotype was found many times. The chain uses TRBV12-3 or TRBV12-4 and TRBJ2-7; TRBD2 aligns across 7 bases. The CDR3 consists of 14 residues. V lost 2 bases, J lost 4 bases, and 5 bases stayed unmatched. CDR3 sequence: CASSLSGLDYEQYF. CDR3 DNA sequence: TGTGCCAGCAGTTTATCCGGACTAGATTACGAGCAGTACTTC.

A few counts support this clonotype. This sequence joins TRBV6-1 and TRBJ2-7; the D gene is possibly TRBD2 (5 bases). Germline CDR1 is MNHNS and CDR2 is SASEGT. The V end lost 7 bases, the J end lost 6 bases, and 19 bases lay between the germline ends. The CDR3 is 14 residues long. The CDR3 protein is CASTQTGLKPEQYF. DNA for the CDR3: TGTGCCAGCACCCAAACCGGACTGAAACCCGAGCAGTACTTC.

The rearrangement uses TRBV12-3 or TRBV12-4 and TRBJ2-1; possibly TRBD2 for D (5 bases). Between the trimmed V and J ends, which lost 9 bases and 4 bases, there was a span of 16 bases. The CDR3 has 14 amino acids. The CDR3 sequence is CASLTGMVYNEQFF. The CDR3 bases are TGTGCCAGTCTTACCGGGATGGTTTACAATGAGCAGTTCTTC.

V and J are TRBV3-1 and TRBJ2-7; 7 bases agree with TRBD2. Trimming took 1 base from V and 3 from J; bases not matched to a gene: 3. The CDR3 loop spans 14 amino acids. Germline V gene data show CDR1 as LGHDT and CDR2 as YNNKEL (reference sequence). CDR3 sequence reads: CASSQGGTNYEQYF. The DNA for the CDR3 is TGTGCCAGCAGCCAAGGTGGGACTAACTACGAGCAGTACTTC.

This clonotype was seen more than once but under ten times. This chain uses TRBV28 with TRBJ1-1; D is perhaps TRBD1 (6 bases). V dropped 10 bases and J dropped 1 base, with 19 bases sitting between them. CDR1 MDHEN and CDR2 SYDVKM come from the germline V gene. The CDR3 is 15 residues long. CDR3 region: CATSPTGTGNTEAFF. The CDR3 region has the DNA TGTGCCACCTCCCCAACAGGGACGGGGAACACTGAAGCTTTCTTT. Drawing the rest from reference TRBV28 and TRBJ1-1, the complete variable domain is DVKVTQSSRYLVKRTGEKVFLECVQDMDHENMFWYRQDPGLGLRLIYFSYDVKMKEKGDIPEGYSVSREKKERFSLILESASTNQTSMYLCATSPTGTGNTEAFFGQGTRLTVV.